The source of this TCR beta chain is a study of blood T cell repertoires in COVID-19. Study-wide context: PBMCs, B-cell-depleted T cells, or T cells were the source of the cDNA or gDNA that made up the material.

Original methodology: Counts of nucleated cells, estimated from reference gene primer amplification, were obtained. TCRdb keeps only in-frame clones here, not all; method: immunoSEQ multiplex PCR. D and trimming were read from the DNA, whereas the V and J calls and clone size are those reported in that table. The profile shows 200,000 to 300,000 clones, approximately 78% of them singletons. The J segment lost 0 bases and the V segment lost 5 bases, leaving 13 bases of the junction unmatched. The CDR3 is 18 amino acids. Germline assignment: CDR1 LNHDA and CDR2 SQIVND (reference sequence). This clone is categorized as medium-sized.

This sequence originates from a woman aged 55 to 70 with active or convalescent COVID-19. The material sequenced was peripheral blood. The J gene is TRBJ1-5, the V gene TRBV19, with 7 nucleotides matching TRBD1. The CDR3 region is CASSPGQFGLDSNQPQHF. The CDR3 bases are TGTGCCAGTAGTCCGGGACAGTTTGGACTCGATAGCAATCAGCCCCAGCATTTT.